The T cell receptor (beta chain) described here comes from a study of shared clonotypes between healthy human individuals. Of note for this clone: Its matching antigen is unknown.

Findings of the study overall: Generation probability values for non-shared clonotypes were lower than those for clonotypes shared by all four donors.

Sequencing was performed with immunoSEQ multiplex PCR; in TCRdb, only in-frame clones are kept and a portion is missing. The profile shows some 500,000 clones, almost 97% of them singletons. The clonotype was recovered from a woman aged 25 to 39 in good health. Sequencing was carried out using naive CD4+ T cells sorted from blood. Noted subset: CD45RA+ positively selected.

The CDR3, as DNA: TGTGCCAGCAGCTTGGAAGACTGGAGGACGAATGAGCAGTTCTTC. Amino acids: CASSLEDWRTNEQFF. The chain combines TRBV5-8 with TRBJ2-1, with D perhaps matching TRBD2 (5 bases). The CDR3 runs to 15 residues. V shed 0 bases and J shed 7 bases, with 14 bases lying between them. Germline CDR1 SGHTS, CDR2 YDEGEE.